A selection of T cell receptor beta chains follows, all from one sample in a study of shared clonotypes between healthy human individuals. Sequencing was performed with immunoSEQ multiplex PCR; in TCRdb, only in-frame clones are kept and a portion is missing. The sample shows 2 million to 2.5 million clones, 90% to 95% of them seen only once. Sequences were obtained from naive CD4+ T cells sorted from blood. Receptors originate from a man aged 18 to 29 in good health. Each CDR3 is given with its conserved first and last residue. The order of the fields is J gene, V gene, CDR3 protein.

j_gene: TRBJ1-1; v_gene: TRBV10-3; CDR3aa: CAISRQFMNTEAFF
j_gene: TRBJ1-1; v_gene: TRBV18; CDR3aa: CASSPTTGVNTEAFF
j_gene: TRBJ2-5; v_gene: TRBV5-1; CDR3aa: CASSDRVGQETQYF
j_gene: TRBJ2-3; v_gene: TRBV6-5; CDR3aa: CASSTRTLGTDTQYF
j_gene: TRBJ2-7; v_gene: TRBV5-1; CDR3aa: CASSLEGLPYEQYF
j_gene: TRBJ1-3; v_gene: TRBV6-5; CDR3aa: CASSTPRGDTIYF
j_gene: TRBJ1-6; v_gene: TRBV6-6; CDR3aa: CASSDSTADNSPLHF
j_gene: TRBJ2-6; v_gene: TRBV2; CDR3aa: CASRDRVLTGANVLTF
j_gene: TRBJ2-5; v_gene: TRBV7-9; CDR3aa: CASSLAGGPETQYF
j_gene: TRBJ1-5; v_gene: TRBV2; CDR3aa: CASSGGQGGQPQHF
j_gene: TRBJ2-6; v_gene: TRBV6-1; CDR3aa: CASSDRTPGANVLTF
j_gene: TRBJ2-7; v_gene: TRBV5-6; CDR3aa: CASSLAGTGWNEQYF
j_gene: TRBJ2-1; v_gene: TRBV4-1; CDR3aa: CASSRFGGLADNEQFF
j_gene: TRBJ2-7; v_gene: TRBV5-1; CDR3aa: CASSWGTGPLEQYF
j_gene: TRBJ2-2; v_gene: TRBV10-1; CDR3aa: CASSESGINTGELFF
j_gene: TRBJ2-7; v_gene: TRBV7-2; CDR3aa: CASSLVGVEQYF
j_gene: TRBJ2-7; v_gene: TRBV7-9; CDR3aa: CASSLGRQGLNEQYF
j_gene: TRBJ2-7; v_gene: TRBV29-1; CDR3aa: CSVAPGTYEQYF
j_gene: TRBJ1-2; v_gene: TRBV5-1; CDR3aa: CASSLSLQAGGYTF
j_gene: TRBJ2-7; v_gene: TRBV6-1; CDR3aa: CASSEIGQVYEQYF
j_gene: TRBJ2-5; v_gene: TRBV5-4; CDR3aa: CASSLGTSGGQETQYF
j_gene: TRBJ2-7; v_gene: TRBV19; CDR3aa: CASSIPSGRSYEQYF
j_gene: TRBJ2-1; v_gene: TRBV5-1; CDR3aa: CASSPGDNSYNEQFF
j_gene: TRBJ2-1; v_gene: TRBV5-1; CDR3aa: CASSSGLALRTNEQFF
j_gene: TRBJ2-7; v_gene: TRBV7-9; CDR3aa: CASSLTGLAGLDYEQYF
j_gene: TRBJ1-2; v_gene: TRBV29-1; CDR3aa: CSVLRDREGYTF
j_gene: TRBJ2-3; v_gene: TRBV2; CDR3aa: CASSTPQGGQITDTQYF
j_gene: TRBJ2-7; v_gene: TRBV6-1; CDR3aa: CASSEPYEQYF
j_gene: TRBJ2-5; v_gene: TRBV5-1; CDR3aa: CASSLPGAQETQYF